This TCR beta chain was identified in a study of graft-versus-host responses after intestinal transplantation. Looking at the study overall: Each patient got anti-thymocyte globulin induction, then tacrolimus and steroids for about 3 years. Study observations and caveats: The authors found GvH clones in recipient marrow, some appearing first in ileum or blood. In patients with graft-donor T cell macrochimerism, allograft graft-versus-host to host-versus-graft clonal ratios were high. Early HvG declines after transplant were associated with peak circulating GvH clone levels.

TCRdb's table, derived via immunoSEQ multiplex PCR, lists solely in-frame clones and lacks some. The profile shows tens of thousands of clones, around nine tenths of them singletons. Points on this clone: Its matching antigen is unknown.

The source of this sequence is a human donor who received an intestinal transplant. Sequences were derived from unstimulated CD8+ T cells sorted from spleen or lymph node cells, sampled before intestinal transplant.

The CDR3 region has the DNA TGTGCCAGCAGCTTAGCGGGGACAGGGGATGAAGCTTTCTTT. Protein: CASSLAGTGDEAFF. The rearrangement uses TRBV7-9 and TRBJ1-1; TRBD1 matches at 10 bases. Losses at the gene ends were 0 bases for V and 7 bases for J; bases not matched to a gene: 2. The CDR3 has 14 residues. Germline-derived CDR1 and CDR2 are SEHNR and FQNEAQ (reference sequence).